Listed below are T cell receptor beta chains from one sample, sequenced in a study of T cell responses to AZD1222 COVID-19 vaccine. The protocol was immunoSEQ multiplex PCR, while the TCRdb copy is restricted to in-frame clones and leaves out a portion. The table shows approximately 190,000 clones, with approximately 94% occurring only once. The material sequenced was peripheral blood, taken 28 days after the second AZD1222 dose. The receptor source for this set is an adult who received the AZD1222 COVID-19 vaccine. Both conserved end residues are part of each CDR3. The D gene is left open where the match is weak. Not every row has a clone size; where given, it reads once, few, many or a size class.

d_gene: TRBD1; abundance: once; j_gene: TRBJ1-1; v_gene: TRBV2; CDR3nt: TGTGCCAGCATCACTGACCGGGCAGGGGGGACGGAAGCTTTCTTT; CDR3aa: CASITDRAGGTEAFF
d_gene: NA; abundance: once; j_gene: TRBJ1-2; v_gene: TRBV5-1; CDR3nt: TGCGCCAGCAGCTTGGGGGATGGTGGCTACACCTTC; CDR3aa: CASSLGDGGYTF
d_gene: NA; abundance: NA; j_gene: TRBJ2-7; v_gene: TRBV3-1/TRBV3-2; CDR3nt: TGTGCCAGCAGCCTAACATCCTACGAGCAGTACTTC; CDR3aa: CASSLTSYEQYF
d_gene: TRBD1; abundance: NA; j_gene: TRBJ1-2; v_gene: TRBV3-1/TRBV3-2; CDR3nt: TGTGCCAGCAGCCAGCAAGGGGGCGATGGCTACACCTTC; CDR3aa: CASSQQGGDGYTF
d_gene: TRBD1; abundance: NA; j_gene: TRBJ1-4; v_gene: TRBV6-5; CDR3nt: TGTGCCAGCAGTCATAAGACAGGGGGCATTGAAAAACTGTTTTTT; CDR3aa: CASSHKTGGIEKLFF
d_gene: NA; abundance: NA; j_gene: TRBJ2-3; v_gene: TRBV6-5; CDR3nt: TGTGCCAGCAGTTACTCCGAGACTACCACAGATACGCAGTATTTT; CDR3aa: CASSYSETTTDTQYF
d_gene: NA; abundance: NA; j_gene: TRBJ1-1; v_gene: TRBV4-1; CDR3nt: TGCGCCAGCAGCCAGAGAGAGGGGACTGAAGCTTTCTTT; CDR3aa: CASSQREGTEAFF
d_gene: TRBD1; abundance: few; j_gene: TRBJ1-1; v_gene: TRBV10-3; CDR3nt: TGTGCCATCAACCGACAGGGGAACACTGAAGCTTTCTTT; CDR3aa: CAINRQGNTEAFF
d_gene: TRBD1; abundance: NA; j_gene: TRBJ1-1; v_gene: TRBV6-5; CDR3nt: TGTGCCAGCAGCCGACCACAGGGGGTCGGCACTGAAGCTTTCTTT; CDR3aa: CASSRPQGVGTEAFF
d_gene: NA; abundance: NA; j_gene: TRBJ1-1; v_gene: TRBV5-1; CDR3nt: TGCGCCAGCAGCTCTCCTGAGAACACTGAAGCTTTCTTT; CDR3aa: CASSSPENTEAFF
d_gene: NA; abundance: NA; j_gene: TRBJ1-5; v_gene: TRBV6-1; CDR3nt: TGTGCCAGCAGTGAAGCCGATGGGGATCAGCCCCAGCATTTT; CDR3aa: CASSEADGDQPQHF
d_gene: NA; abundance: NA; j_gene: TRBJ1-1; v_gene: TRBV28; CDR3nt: TGTGCCACCCTCCCGCCAAACACTGAAGCTTTCTTT; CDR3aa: CATLPPNTEAFF
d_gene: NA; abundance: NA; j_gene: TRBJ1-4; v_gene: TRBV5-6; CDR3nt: TGTGCCAGCAGCTTTCGGGACGGAGATACAACTAATGAAAAACTGTTTTTT; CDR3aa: CASSFRDGDTTNEKLFF
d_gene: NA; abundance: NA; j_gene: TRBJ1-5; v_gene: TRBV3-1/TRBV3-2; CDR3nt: TGTGCCAGCAGCGATCGGGCAGCGGGAGGTCAGCCCCAGCATTTT; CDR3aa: CASSDRAAGGQPQHF
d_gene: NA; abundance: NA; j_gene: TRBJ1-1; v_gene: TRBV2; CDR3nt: TGTGCCAGCCTCTTCCTACGGAACACTGAAGCTTTCTTT; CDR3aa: CASLFLRNTEAFF
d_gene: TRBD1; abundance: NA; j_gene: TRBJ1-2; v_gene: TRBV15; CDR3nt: TGTGCCACCAGCAGAAACCGGACAGGGGACAACTATGGCTACACCTTC; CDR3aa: CATSRNRTGDNYGYTF
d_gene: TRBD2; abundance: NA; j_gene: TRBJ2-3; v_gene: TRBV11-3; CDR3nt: TGTGCCAGCAGCCCAGGACTAGCGGGGAGGGCAGATACGCAGTATTTT; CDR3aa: CASSPGLAGRADTQYF
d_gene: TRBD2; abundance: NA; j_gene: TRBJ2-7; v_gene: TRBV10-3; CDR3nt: TGTGCCATCAGCAACCGAGGACTAGCGGGGGTCGAGCAGTACTTC; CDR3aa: CAISNRGLAGVEQYF